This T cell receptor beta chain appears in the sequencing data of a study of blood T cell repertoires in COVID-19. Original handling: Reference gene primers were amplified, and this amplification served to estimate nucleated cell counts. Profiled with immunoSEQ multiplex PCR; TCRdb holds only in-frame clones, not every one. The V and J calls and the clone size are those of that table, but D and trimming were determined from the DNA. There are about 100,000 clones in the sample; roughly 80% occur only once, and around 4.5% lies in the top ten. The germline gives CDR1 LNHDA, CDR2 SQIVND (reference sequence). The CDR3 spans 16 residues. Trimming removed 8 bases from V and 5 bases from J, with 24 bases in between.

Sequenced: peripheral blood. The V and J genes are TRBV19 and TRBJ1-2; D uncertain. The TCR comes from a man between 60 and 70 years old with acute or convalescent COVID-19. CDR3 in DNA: TGTGCCAGTTCCCAAGACCGCAGAGGGCTGGGGTATGGCTACACCTTC. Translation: CASSQDRRGLGYGYTF.